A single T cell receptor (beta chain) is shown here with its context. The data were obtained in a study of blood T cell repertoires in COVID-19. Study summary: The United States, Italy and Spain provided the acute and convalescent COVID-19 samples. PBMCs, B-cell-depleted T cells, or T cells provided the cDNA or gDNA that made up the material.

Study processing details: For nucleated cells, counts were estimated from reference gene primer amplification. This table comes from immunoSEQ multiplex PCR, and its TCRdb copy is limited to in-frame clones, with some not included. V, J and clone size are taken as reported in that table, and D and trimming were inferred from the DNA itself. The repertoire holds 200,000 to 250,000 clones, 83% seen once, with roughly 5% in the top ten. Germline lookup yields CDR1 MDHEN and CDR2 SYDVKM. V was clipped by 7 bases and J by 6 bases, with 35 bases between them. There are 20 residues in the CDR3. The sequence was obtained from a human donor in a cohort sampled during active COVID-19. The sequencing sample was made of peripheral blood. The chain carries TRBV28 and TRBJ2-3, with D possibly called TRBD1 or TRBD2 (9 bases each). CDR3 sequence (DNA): TGTGCCAGCAAACCATGGGGACAGGGAGCCGCCGGCGGGAGGGCCGATACGCAGTATTTT. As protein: CASKPWGQGAAGGRADTQYF.